The 28 T cell receptor beta chains below come from one sample, sequenced in a study of OX40 agonist ivuxolimab in advanced cancers. Generated by immunoSEQ multiplex PCR, the TCRdb table keeps only in-frame clones and is missing some. Of about 5,100 clones in the sample, approximately 67% were seen once. Sample: CD4+ or CD8+ T cells sorted from blood, taken in a trial of the OX40 agonist ivuxolimab. These TCRs come from an adult with an advanced solid tumor such as melanoma, head and neck, liver or kidney cancer.

This clone was seen once. The rearrangement links TRBV7-2 to TRBJ1-1; 8 nucleotides agree with TRBD1. This CDR3 is built from 14 residues. The V segment lost 3 bases and the J segment 4 bases; nucleotides outside the gene matches: 4. CDR1 is SGHTA, CDR2 FQGNSA, per germline. The CDR3 reads CASSFRTGRTEAFF. DNA for the CDR3: TGTGCCAGCAGCTTTAGGACAGGGCGCACTGAAGCTTTCTTT.

The chain has TRBV9 and TRBJ2-2; 7 nucleotides line up with TRBD1. The ends lost 1 base at V and 3 bases at J; junction bases unmatched: 0. In germline, CDR1 is SGDLS, CDR2 YYNGEE. The CDR3 sequence is 14 residues long. CDR3 amino acids: CASSVQGDTGELFF. The DNA of the CDR3 is TGTGCCAGCAGCGTACAGGGGGACACCGGGGAGCTGTTTTTT.

The chain links TRBV5-1 to TRBJ2-7; D gene ambiguous. V lost 0 bases and J 5 bases, leaving 3 bases between the germline ends. The CDR3 spans 11 residues. Germline CDR1 and CDR2: SGHRS and YFSETQ. The CDR3 DNA follows: TGCGCCAGCAGCTTGGGGAACGAGCAGTACTTC. Residues: CASSLGNEQYF.

The V and J genes are TRBV19 and TRBJ2-3; D not resolved. V was cut by 4 bases and J by 0 bases, with 5 bases left in between. CDR1 LNHDA and CDR2 SQIVND come from the germline V gene (reference sequence). CDR3 size: 13 residues. CDR3 in DNA: TGTGCCAGTAGTACCACTAGCACAGATACGCAGTATTTT. It codes for CASSTTSTDTQYF.

V gene TRBV20-1 combines with J gene TRBJ2-3; weak D call: TRBD2 (6 bases). Trimming took 3 bases from V and 11 from J, leaving 12 bases between them. CDR1 is DFQATT, CDR2 SNEGSKA, per germline (reference sequence). The length of the CDR3 is 11 residues. Here the CDR3 reads CSASTGSGQYF. DNA for the CDR3: TGCAGTGCTAGTACCGGGAGTGGGCAGTATTTT.

The chain joins TRBV6-5 to TRBJ1-1; 9 bases line up with TRBD1. Germline CDR1 is MNHEY and CDR2 is SVGAGI. V dropped 5 bases and J dropped 5; count of bases not matched to a gene: 9. There are 15 residues in the CDR3. Here the CDR3 reads CASSHRTGVGTEAFF. DNA for the CDR3: TGTGCCAGCAGTCATCGGACAGGGGTTGGGACTGAAGCTTTCTTT.

The chain recombines TRBV7-2 with TRBJ2-1; TRBD2 might be the D (6 bases). There are 15 residues in the CDR3. Trimming cost V 2 bases and J 5 bases, with 13 bases left between them. CDR1 and CDR2 from the germline V gene are SGHTA and FQGNSA. CDR3 sequence: CASSLNRGANNEQFF. DNA for the CDR3: TGTGCCAGCAGCTTAAATCGCGGGGCTAACAATGAGCAGTTCTTC.

The chain employs TRBV4-3 and TRBJ1-2, with TRBD1 as a possible D gene (6 bases). V shed 0 bases and J shed 5 bases, with 19 bases lying between them. Germline CDR1 is LGHNA and CDR2 is YSLEER. The CDR3 totals 17 residues. CDR3 nucleotide sequence: TGCGCCAGCAGCCAAGATCGGGGGAGCGAGGGGGGGTATGGCTACACCTTC. Its protein product is CASSQDRGSEGGYGYTF.

In this sample, this clone turned up many times. This chain connects TRBV6-1 to TRBJ1-2, with a tentative D call TRBD1 (6 bases). V was clipped by 5 bases and J by 10 bases, with 23 bases between them. Germline V gene sequence: CDR1 MNHNS, CDR2 SASEGT. CDR3 length: 15 amino acids. CDR3 amino acids: CASSTGSAALGDYTF. CDR3 coding DNA: TGTGCCAGCAGTACAGGGTCAGCCGCTCTGGGGGACTACACCTTC.

The rearrangement uses TRBV5-4 and TRBJ2-7; D uncertain. V was pared by 3 bases and J by 2 bases, with 6 bases between. This CDR3 has 12 residues. CDR1 and CDR2 from the germline V gene are SGHNT and YYREEE (reference sequence). CDR3 loop: CASSSMAYEQYF. In nucleotides, the CDR3 is TGTGCCAGCAGCTCCATGGCCTACGAGCAGTACTTC.

This sequence joins TRBV6-6 and TRBJ1-1; no reliable D call. This CDR3 is built from 13 residues. CDR1 and CDR2 (germline): MNHNY, SVGAGI (reference sequence). Trimming removed 4 bases from V and 1 base from J, with 7 bases in between. The CDR3 DNA reads as TGTGCCAGCAGTTCCCGTGGGAACACTGAAGCTTTCTTT. It specifies CASSSRGNTEAFF.

V and J are TRBV7-9 and TRBJ2-7; the D gene is possibly TRBD1 (7 bases). Trimming cost V 8 bases and J 2 bases, with 22 bases left between them. Germline V gives CDR1 SEHNR, CDR2 FQNEAQ (reference sequence). The CDR3 is 16 amino acids. Written as DNA, the CDR3 is TGTGCCAGCGGTTCAAACAGGGGAGGCATCGCCTACGAGCAGTACTTC. Translating gives CASGSNRGGIAYEQYF.

The chain carries TRBV19 and TRBJ1-3; perhaps TRBD1 as D (5 bases). V lost 3 bases, J lost 3 bases, and 9 bases lay in between. This CDR3 has 14 amino acids. Germline lookup yields CDR1 LNHDA and CDR2 SQIVND (reference sequence). The CDR3 here is CASSIGTGGNTIYF. CDR3 in DNA: TGTGCCAGTAGTATTGGGACTGGTGGAAACACCATATATTTT.

This chain connects TRBV4-3 to TRBJ1-6; 8 positions match TRBD1. This CDR3 has 16 residues. The junction had 7 bases not matched to a gene; V was cut back by 0 bases and J by 9 bases. The germline gives CDR1 LGHNA, CDR2 YSLEER. The CDR3 loop reads CASSQDRTGSSSPLHF. The DNA of the CDR3 is TGCGCCAGCAGCCAAGATAGGACAGGGTCAAGTTCACCCCTCCACTTT.

The CDR3 DNA reads as TGTGCCAGTAGTCCAAATAGGGGGCGGGAGCAGTACTTC. It encodes CASSPNRGREQYF. This rearrangement joins TRBV19 to TRBJ2-7; 7 bases agree with TRBD1. V was pared by 5 bases and J by 7 bases, with 8 bases of the junction left unmatched. The CDR3 is made up of 13 amino acids. The germline gives CDR1 LNHDA, CDR2 SQIVND (reference sequence). Variable domain in full (rest from reference TRBV19 and TRBJ2-7): DGGITQSPKYLFRKEGQNVTLSCEQNLNHDAMYWYRQDPGQGLRLIYYSQIVNDFQKGDIAEGYSVSREKKESFPLTVTSAQKNPTAFYLCASSPNRGREQYFGPGTRLTVT.

The V gene is TRBV11-1, the J gene TRBJ1-1; TRBD1 might be the D (5 bases). This CDR3 contains 14 residues. V gave up 4 bases and J gave up 3 bases, with 12 bases separating them. Germline assignment: CDR1 SGHAT and CDR2 FQDESV (reference sequence). CDR3 sequence reads: CASSWPGDHTEAFF. The CDR3 DNA is TGTGCCAGCAGCTGGCCGGGGGATCACACTGAAGCTTTCTTT.

A few counts support this clone. This sequence is one base from a far larger clone and is likely a read error. V usage is TRBV5-6 and J usage is TRBJ2-7, with 8 positions matching TRBD2. Trimming took 4 bases from V and 2 from J; bases not matched to a gene: 8. Germline loops: CDR1 SGHDT, CDR2 YYEEEE. This CDR3 spans 15 amino acids. As DNA, the CDR3 is TGTGCCAGCAGCACCAGCGGACTAGCCGCCTACGAGCAGTACTTC. It yields the protein CASSTSGLAAYEQYF. The full variable domain, its missing parts supplied by reference TRBV5-6 and TRBJ2-7, is DAGVTQSPTHLIKTRGQQVTLRCSPKSGHDTVSWYQQALGQGPQFIFQYYEEEERQRGNFPDRFSGHQFPNYSSELNVNALLLGDSALYLCASSTSGLAAYEQYFGPGTRLTVT.

V gene TRBV6-5 combines with J gene TRBJ1-1, with D possibly being TRBD1 (6 bases). Germline values: CDR1 MNHEY, CDR2 SVGAGI. The CDR3 covers 14 residues. Trimming left V 5 bases short and J 2 bases short, with 12 bases between. CDR3: CASSPHRANTEAFF. CDR3 in DNA: TGTGCCAGCAGTCCACACAGGGCAAACACTGAAGCTTTCTTT.

This rearrangement joins TRBV11-1 to TRBJ2-7; D is perhaps TRBD1 or TRBD2 (5 bases each). The germline CDR1 and CDR2 sequences are SGHAT and FQDESV (reference sequence). With 5 bases removed from V and 3 bases from J, the gap between germline ends came to 14 bases. This CDR3 has 14 residues. The CDR3 protein is CASSGPGARYEQYF. The CDR3 region has the DNA TGTGCCAGCAGCGGCCCCGGGGCGCGCTACGAGCAGTACTTC.

The chain joins TRBV7-6 to TRBJ2-7; a weak D match, TRBD2 (6 bases). Germline CDR1 is SGHVS and CDR2 is FNYEAQ. The V gene lost 8 bases and the J gene lost 4 bases, with 21 bases spanning the gap. The length of the CDR3 is 15 residues. CDR3 sequence (DNA): TGTGCCAGCGGAAACCGGGACTGGGGTTGGTACGAGCAGTACTTC. This sequence encodes CASGNRDWGWYEQYF.

The CDR3 DNA sequence: TGTGCCAGCAGCTTCCCTGCAGTAGGGACACACTACGAGCAGTACTTC. Its protein is CASSFPAVGTHYEQYF. The chain carries TRBV5-5 and TRBJ2-7; perhaps TRBD1 as D (6 bases). Germline lookup yields CDR1 SGHKS and CDR2 YYEKEE (reference sequence). Trimming removed 2 bases at V and 3 bases at J, with 18 bases between. The CDR3 spans 16 residues.

This clone was seen a handful of times. J is TRBJ1-1 and V is TRBV11-2, with TRBD1 matching 7 bases. This CDR3 is built from 15 residues. V was clipped by 1 base and J by 4 bases; unmatched bases: 6. The V gene's germline CDR1 is SGHAT and CDR2 FQNNGV. The CDR3 reads CASSLVEGAGTEAFF. The CDR3, as DNA: TGTGCCAGCAGCTTAGTAGAGGGGGCGGGCACTGAAGCTTTCTTT.

This chain joins TRBV7-9 and TRBJ2-3; D may correspond to TRBD1 or TRBD2 (6 bases each). Trimming removed 5 bases from V and 6 bases from J, with 24 bases in between. Germline loops: CDR1 SEHNR, CDR2 FQNEAQ (reference sequence). The CDR3 runs to 17 residues. CDR3 loop: CASSPPIGGGESDTQYF. CDR3 sequence (DNA): TGTGCCAGCAGCCCCCCTATCGGGGGCGGAGAATCCGATACGCAGTATTTT. The variable domain in full, completed from reference TRBV7-9 and TRBJ2-3, reads DTGVSQNPRHKITKRGQNVTFRCDPISEHNRLYWYRQTLGQGPEFLTYFQNEAQLEKSRLLSDRFSAERPKGSFSTLEIQRTEQGDSAMYLCASSPPIGGGESDTQYFGPGTRLTVL.

This clone was seen a few times. This rearrangement joins TRBV7-9 to TRBJ1-2; D call uncertain. The CDR3 totals 11 residues. Per the germline V gene, CDR1 is SEHNR and CDR2 is FQNEAQ (reference sequence). V lost 9 bases and J 3 bases, leaving 8 bases between the germline ends. The CDR3 spells CASSGDYGYTF. The CDR3 DNA reads TGTGCCAGTTCGGGCGACTATGGCTACACCTTC.

In its sample, this clone was seen once. The gene calls are TRBV28 and TRBJ2-5; D possibly matches TRBD1 or TRBD2 (5 bases each). CDR3 length equals 16 residues. Trimming took 7 bases from V and 0 from J, leaving 18 bases between them. The V gene's germline CDR1 is MDHEN and CDR2 SYDVKM. The CDR3 DNA follows: TGTGCCAGCACCCTTTCTCGCAGGGAGTACCAAGAGACCCAGTACTTC. Translated, it gives CASTLSRREYQETQYF.

The chain links TRBV4-3 to TRBJ2-3; D not resolved. Between the trimmed V and J ends, which lost 8 bases and 2 bases, there was a span of 8 bases. This CDR3 spans 12 amino acids. The germline V gene encodes CDR1 LGHNA and CDR2 YSLEER. The CDR3 region has the DNA TGCGCCAGCTCCGGAGACACAGATACGCAGTATTTT. It translates to CASSGDTDTQYF.

The V call is TRBV25-1, the J call TRBJ1-2; 7 nucleotides align to TRBD1. The CDR3 contains 14 residues. CDR1 and CDR2 from the germline V gene are MGHDK and SYGVNS. Trimming removed 6 bases from V and 5 bases from J; junction bases left unmatched: 9. Here the CDR3 DNA reads TGTGCCAGCAGCGTAGGAGGGGGCGAATATGGCTACACCTTC. Its translation: CASSVGGGEYGYTF.

Notes on this clone: Other DNA variants within this sample encode the same CDR3. The chain combines TRBV4-3 with TRBJ2-7; the D gene is possibly TRBD1 (6 bases). Trimming pared 0 bases from V and 1 base from J, leaving 13 bases between. CDR1 is LGHNA, CDR2 YSLEER, per germline. This CDR3 comprises 16 residues. The CDR3 region has the DNA TGCGCCAGCAGCCAAGAGACCGGGACACTGTCCTACGAGCAGTACTTC. Translation: CASSQETGTLSYEQYF.